This entry describes one T cell receptor (beta chain). The data derive from a study of OX40 agonist ivuxolimab in advanced cancers. From germline, CDR1 is SNHLY and CDR2 FYNNEI. The length of the CDR3 is 13 residues. V lost 6 bases, J lost 2 bases, and 9 bases lay in between. Method: immunoSEQ multiplex PCR; TCRdb's copy keeps in-frame clones and lacks some. The profile shows about 37,000 clones, approximately 80% of them singletons. This sequence was found in an adult with an advanced solid tumor such as melanoma, head and neck, liver or kidney cancer. The chain has TRBV2 and TRBJ2-3, with D perhaps TRBD1 or TRBD2 (5 bases each). The sample in question was CD4+ or CD8+ T cells sorted from blood, obtained in a trial of the OX40 agonist ivuxolimab. The CDR3 here is CASSRDHTDTQYF. The CDR3 coding sequence is TGTGCCAGCAGCCGGGACCACACAGATACGCAGTATTTT.